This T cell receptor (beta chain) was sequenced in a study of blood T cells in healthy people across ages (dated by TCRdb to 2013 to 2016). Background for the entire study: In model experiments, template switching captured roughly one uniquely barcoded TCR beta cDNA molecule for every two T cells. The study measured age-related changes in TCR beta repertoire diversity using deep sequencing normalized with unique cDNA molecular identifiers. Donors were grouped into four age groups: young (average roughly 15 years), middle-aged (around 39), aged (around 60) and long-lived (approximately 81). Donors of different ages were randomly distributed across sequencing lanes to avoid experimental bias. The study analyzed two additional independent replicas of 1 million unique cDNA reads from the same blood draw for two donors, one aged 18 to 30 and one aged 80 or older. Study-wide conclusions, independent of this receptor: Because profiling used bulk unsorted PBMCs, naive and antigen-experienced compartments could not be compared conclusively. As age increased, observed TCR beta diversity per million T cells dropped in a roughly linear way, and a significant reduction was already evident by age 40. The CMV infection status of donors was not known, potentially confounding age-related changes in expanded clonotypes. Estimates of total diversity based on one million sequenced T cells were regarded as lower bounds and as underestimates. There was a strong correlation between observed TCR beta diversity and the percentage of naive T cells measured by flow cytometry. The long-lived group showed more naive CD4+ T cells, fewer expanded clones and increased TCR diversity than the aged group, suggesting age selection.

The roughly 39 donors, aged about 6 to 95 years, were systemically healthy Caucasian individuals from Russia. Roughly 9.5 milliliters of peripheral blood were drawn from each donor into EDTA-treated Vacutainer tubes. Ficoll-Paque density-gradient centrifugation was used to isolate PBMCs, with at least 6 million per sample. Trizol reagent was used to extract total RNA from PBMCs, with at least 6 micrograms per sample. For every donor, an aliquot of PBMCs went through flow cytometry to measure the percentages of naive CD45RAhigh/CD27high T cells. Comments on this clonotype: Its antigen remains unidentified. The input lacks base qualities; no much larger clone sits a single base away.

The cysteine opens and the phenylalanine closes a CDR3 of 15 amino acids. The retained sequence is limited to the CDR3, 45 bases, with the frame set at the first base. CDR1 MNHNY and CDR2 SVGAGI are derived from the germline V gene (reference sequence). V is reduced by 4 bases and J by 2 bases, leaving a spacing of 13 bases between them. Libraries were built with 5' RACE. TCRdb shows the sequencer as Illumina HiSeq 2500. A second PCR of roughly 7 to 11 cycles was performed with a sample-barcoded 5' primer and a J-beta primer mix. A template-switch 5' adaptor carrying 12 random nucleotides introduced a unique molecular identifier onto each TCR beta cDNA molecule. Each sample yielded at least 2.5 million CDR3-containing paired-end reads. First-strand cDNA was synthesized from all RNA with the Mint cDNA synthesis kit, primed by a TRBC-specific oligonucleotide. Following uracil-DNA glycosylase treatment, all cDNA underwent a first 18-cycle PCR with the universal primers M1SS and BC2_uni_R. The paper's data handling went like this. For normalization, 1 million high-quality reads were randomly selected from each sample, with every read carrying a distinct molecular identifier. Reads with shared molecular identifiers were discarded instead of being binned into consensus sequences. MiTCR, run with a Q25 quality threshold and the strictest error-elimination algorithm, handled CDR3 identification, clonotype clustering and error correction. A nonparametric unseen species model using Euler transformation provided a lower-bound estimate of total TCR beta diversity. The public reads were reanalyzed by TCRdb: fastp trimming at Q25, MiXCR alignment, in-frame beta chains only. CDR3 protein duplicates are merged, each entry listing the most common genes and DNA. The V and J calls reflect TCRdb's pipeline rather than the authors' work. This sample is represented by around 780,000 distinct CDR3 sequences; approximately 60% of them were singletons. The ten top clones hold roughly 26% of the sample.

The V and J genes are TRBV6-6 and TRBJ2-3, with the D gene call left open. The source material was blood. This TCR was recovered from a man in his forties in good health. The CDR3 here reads CASSFGVPNTDTQYF. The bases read TGTGCCAGCAGTTTTGGGGTCCCGAACACAGATACGCAGTATTTT.